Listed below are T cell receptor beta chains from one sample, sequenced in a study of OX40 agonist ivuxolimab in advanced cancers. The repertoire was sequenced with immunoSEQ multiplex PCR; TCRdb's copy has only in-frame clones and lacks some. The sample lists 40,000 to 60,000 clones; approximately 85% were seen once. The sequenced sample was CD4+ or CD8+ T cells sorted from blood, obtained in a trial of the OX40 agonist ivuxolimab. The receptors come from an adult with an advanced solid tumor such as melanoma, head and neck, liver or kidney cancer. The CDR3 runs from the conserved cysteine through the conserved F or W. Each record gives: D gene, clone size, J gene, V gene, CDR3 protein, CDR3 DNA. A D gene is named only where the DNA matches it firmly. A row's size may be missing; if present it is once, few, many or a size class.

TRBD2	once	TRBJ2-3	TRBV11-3	CASSLSAGGFADTQYF	TGTGCCAGCAGCTTATCAGCGGGAGGGTTCGCAGATACGCAGTATTTT
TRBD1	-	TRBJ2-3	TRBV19	CASSPTGVTDTQYF	TGTGCCAGTAGTCCGACAGGGGTCACAGATACGCAGTATTTT
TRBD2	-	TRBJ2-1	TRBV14	CASSHLPGLAGGKGEQFF	TGTGCCAGCAGCCATTTACCGGGACTAGCGGGAGGGAAGGGTGAGCAGTTCTTC
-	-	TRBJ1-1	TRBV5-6	CASSFGGTEAFF	TGTGCCAGCAGCTTTGGTGGTACTGAAGCTTTCTTT
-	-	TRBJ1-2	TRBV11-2	CASSLDYRVPYGYTF	TGTGCCAGCAGCTTAGATTACAGGGTGCCCTATGGCTACACCTTC
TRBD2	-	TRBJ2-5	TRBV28	CASGGEGQETQYF	TGTGCCAGCGGTGGGGAGGGGCAAGAGACCCAGTACTTC
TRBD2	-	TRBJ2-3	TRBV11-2	CASSPRQTSGGPSTDTQYF	TGTGCCAGCAGCCCCAGGCAGACTAGCGGGGGCCCAAGCACAGATACGCAGTATTTT
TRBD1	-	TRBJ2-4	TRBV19	CASSTPGQGLSKNIQYF	TGTGCCAGTAGTACGCCGGGACAGGGTCTTTCCAAAAACATTCAGTACTTC
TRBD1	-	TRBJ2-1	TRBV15	CATSNNYHPLKRTGELLYNEQFF	TGTGCCACCAGCAACAATTACCACCCCTTAAAACGGACAGGCGAACTCTTATACAATGAGCAGTTCTTC
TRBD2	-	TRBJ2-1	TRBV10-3	CAISRGTSSYNEQFF	TGTGCCATCAGCCGCGGGACTAGTTCCTACAATGAGCAGTTCTTC
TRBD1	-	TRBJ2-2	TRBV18	CASSSPGQRNTGELFF	TGTGCCAGCTCGTCGCCGGGACAGAGGAACACCGGGGAGCTGTTTTTT
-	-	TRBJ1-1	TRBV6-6	CASRVQGTEAFF	TGTGCCAGCAGAGTTCAGGGCACTGAAGCTTTCTTT
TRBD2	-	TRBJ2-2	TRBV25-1	CASSGTSGGTGELFF	TGTGCCAGCAGTGGGACTAGCGGGGGGACCGGGGAGCTGTTTTTT
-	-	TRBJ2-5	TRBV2	CASRPGPGGQYF	TGTGCCAGCCGTCCTGGCCCCGGCGGGCAGTACTTC
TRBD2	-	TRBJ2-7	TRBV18	CASSPEASGLHEQYF	TGTGCCAGCTCACCAGAGGCTAGCGGTCTCCACGAGCAGTACTTC
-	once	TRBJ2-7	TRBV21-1	CASSKEKSYEQYF	TGTGCCAGCAGCAAAGAAAAGAGCTACGAGCAGTACTTC
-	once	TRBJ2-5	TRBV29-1	CSGRQVGQETQYF	TGCAGCGGGCGACAGGTCGGCCAAGAGACCCAGTACTTC
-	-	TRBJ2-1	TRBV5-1	CASSLAGAQEEQFF	TGCGCCAGCAGCTTGGCAGGAGCTCAGGAGGAGCAGTTCTTC